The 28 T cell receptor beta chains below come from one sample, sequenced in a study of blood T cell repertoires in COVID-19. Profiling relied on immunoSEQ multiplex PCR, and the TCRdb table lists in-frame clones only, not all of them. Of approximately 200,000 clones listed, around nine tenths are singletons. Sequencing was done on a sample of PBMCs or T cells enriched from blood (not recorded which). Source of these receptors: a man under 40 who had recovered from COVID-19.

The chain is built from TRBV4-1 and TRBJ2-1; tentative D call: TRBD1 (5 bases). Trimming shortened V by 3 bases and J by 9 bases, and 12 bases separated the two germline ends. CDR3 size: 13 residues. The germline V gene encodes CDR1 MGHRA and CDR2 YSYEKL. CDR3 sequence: CASSHQGGPEQFF. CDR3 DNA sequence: TGCGCCAGCAGCCACCAGGGCGGACCTGAGCAGTTCTTC.

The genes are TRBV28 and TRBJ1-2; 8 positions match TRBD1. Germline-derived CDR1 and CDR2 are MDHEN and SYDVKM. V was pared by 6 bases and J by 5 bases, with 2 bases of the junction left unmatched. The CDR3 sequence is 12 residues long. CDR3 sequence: CASSRQGYGYTF. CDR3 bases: TGTGCCAGCAGCCGACAGGGGTATGGCTACACCTTC.

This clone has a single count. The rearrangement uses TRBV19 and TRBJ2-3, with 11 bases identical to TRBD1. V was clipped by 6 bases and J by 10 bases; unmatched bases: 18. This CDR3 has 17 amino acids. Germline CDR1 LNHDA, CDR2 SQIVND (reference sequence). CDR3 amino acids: CASSKGIGDRGTSSQYF. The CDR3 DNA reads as TGTGCCAGTAGCAAGGGGATTGGGGACAGGGGGACATCTTCGCAGTATTTT.

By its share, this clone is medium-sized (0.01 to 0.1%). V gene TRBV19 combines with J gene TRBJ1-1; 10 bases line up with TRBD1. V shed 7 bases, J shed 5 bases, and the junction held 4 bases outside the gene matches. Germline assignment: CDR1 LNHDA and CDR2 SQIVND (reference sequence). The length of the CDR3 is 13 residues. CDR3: CASKRQGATEAFF. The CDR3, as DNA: TGTGCCAGTAAAAGACAGGGGGCAACTGAAGCTTTCTTT.

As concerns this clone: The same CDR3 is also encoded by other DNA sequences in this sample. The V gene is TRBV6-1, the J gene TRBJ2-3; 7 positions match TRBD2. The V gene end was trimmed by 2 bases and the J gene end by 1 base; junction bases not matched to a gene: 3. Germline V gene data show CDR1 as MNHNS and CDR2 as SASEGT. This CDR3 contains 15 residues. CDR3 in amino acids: CASSEPGRGTDTQYF. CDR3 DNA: TGTGCCAGCAGTGAACCAGGGAGGGGCACAGATACGCAGTATTTT.

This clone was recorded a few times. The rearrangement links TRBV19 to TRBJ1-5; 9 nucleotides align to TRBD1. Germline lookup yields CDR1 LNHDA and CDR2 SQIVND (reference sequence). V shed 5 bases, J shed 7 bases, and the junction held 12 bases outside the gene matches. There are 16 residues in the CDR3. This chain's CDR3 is CASSSGTGRAHQPQHF. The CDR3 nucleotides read TGTGCCAGTAGTTCCGGGACAGGGAGAGCACACCAGCCCCAGCATTTT.

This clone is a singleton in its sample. The CDR3 DNA reads as TGTGCCACCAGTGCTGGGGCCACCGGGGAGCTGTTTTTT. It yields the protein CATSAGATGELFF. This rearrangement joins TRBV24-1 to TRBJ2-2; TRBD1 might be the D (5 bases). Between the trimmed V and J ends, which lost 5 bases and 4 bases, there was a span of 7 bases. The germline V gene encodes CDR1 KGHDR and CDR2 SFDVKD. This CDR3 has 13 amino acids.

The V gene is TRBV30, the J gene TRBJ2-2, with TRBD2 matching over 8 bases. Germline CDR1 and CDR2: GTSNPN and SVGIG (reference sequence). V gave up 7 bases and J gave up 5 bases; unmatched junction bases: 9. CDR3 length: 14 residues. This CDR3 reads CASYGGAFTGELFF. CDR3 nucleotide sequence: TGTGCCTCTTACGGGGGGGCCTTTACCGGGGAGCTGTTTTTT.

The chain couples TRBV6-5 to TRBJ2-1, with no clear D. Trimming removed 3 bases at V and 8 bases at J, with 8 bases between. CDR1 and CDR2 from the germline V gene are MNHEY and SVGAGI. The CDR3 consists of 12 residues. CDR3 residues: CASSYYPDEQFF. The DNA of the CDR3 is TGTGCCAGCAGTTATTACCCGGATGAGCAGTTCTTC.

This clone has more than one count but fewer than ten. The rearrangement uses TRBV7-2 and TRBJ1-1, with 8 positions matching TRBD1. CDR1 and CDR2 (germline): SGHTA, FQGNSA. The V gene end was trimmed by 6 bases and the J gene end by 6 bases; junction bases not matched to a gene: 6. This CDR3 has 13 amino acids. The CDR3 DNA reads TGTGCCAGCAGTGACAGGGGTTTATCTGAAGCTTTCTTT. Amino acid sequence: CASSDRGLSEAFF.

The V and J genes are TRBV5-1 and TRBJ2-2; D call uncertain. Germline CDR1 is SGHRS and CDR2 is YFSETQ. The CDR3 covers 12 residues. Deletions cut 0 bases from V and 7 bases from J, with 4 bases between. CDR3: CASSLAHGELFF. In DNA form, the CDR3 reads TGCGCCAGCAGCTTGGCCCACGGGGAGCTGTTTTTT.

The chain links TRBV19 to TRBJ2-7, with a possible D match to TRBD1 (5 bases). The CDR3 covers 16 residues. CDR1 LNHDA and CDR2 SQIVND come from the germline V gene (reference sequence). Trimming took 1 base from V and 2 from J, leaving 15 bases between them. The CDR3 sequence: CASSIAQGSGTYEQYF. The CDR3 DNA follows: TGTGCCAGTAGTATAGCCCAGGGCAGTGGAACCTACGAGCAGTACTTC.

For the CDR3, the DNA is TGTGCCAGCAACAGCGGACAGGAAGGCGGGGAGCTGTTTTTT. This gives the protein CASNSGQEGGELFF. The V and J genes are TRBV5-5 and TRBJ2-2; TRBD1 matches at 7 bases. The CDR3 has 14 amino acids. Trimming took 6 bases from V and 7 from J; bases not matched to a gene: 9. Germline V gene lookup returns CDR1 SGHKS and CDR2 YYEKEE (reference sequence).

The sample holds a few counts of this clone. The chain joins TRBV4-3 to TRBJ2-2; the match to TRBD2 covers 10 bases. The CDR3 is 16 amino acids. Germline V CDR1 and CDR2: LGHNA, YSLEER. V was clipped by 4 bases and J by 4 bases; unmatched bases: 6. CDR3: CASSPGTSVRTGELFF. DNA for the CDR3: TGCGCCAGCAGCCCAGGGACTAGCGTACGCACCGGGGAGCTGTTTTTT.

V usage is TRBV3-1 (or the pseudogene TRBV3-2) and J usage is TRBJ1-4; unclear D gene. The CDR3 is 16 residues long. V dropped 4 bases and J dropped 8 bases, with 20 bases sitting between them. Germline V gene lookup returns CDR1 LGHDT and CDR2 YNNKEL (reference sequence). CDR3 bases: TGTGCCAGCAGCCTAAGTACGGATTTGGGCTTAGAAAAACTGTTTTTT. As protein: CASSLSTDLGLEKLFF.

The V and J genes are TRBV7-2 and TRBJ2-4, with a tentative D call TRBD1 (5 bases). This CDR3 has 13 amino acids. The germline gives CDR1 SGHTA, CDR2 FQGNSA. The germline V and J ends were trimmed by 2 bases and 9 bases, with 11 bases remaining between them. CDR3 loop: CASSLPGRSIQYF. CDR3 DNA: TGTGCCAGCAGCTTACCAGGGCGAAGCATTCAGTACTTC.

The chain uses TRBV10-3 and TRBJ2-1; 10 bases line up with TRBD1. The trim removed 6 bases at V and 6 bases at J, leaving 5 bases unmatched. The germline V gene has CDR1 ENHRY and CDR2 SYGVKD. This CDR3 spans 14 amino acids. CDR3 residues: CAIRTRDRGNEQFF. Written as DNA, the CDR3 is TGTGCCATCAGAACCCGGGACAGGGGCAATGAGCAGTTCTTC.

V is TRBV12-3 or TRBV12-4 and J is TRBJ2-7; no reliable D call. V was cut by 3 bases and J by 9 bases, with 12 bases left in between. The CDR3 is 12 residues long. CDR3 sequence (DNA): TGTGCCAGCAGTTTCGTGGCTTCTGGGCAGTACTTC. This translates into CASSFVASGQYF.

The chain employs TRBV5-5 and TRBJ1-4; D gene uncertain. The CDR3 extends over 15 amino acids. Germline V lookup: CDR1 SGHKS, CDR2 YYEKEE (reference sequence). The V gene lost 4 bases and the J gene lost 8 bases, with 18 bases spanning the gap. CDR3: CASSHLSGVREKLFF. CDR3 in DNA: TGTGCCAGCAGCCACTTGTCCGGGGTGAGGGAAAAACTGTTTTTT.

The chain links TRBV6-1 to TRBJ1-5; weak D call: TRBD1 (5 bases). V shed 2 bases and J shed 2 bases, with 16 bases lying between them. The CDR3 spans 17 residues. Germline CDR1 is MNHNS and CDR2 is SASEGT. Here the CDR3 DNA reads TGTGCCAGCAGTGAACTCCTTGGGGCCCAACGCAATCAGCCCCAGCATTTT. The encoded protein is CASSELLGAQRNQPQHF.

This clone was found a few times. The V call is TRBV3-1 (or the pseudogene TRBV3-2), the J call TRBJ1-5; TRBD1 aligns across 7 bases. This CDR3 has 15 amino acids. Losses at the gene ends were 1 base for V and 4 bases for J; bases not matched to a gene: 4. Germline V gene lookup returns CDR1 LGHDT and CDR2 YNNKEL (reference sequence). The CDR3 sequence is CASSQGTGENQPQHF. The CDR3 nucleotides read TGTGCCAGCAGCCAAGGGACAGGTGAAAATCAGCCCCAGCATTTT.

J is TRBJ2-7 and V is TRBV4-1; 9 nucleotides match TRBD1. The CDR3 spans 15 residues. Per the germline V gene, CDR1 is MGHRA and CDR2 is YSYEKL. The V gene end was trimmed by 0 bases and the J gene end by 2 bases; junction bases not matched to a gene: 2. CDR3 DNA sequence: TGCGCCAGCAGCCAAGATCGACAGGGGGCCTACGAGCAGTACTTC. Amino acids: CASSQDRQGAYEQYF.

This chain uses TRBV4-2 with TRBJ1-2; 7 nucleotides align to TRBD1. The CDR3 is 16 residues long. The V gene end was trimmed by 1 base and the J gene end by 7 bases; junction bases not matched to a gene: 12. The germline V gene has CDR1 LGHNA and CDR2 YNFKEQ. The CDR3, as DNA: TGTGCCAGCAGCCAAGTCCCAGGGGGTGGTTTGGGTGGCTACACCTTC. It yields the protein CASSQVPGGGLGGYTF.

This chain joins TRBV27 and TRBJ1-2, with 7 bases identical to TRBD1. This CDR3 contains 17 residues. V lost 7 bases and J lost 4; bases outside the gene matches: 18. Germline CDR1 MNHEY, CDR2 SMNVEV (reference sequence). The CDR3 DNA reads TGTGCCAGCAAATTAACGCAGGGGGGAGACGTGACCTATGGCTACACCTTC. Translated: CASKLTQGGDVTYGYTF.

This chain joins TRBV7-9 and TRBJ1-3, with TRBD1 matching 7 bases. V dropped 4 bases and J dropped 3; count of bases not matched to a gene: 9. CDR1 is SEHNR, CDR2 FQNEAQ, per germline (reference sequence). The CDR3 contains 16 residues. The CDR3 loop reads CASSSRKGAFGNTIYF. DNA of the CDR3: TGTGCCAGCAGCTCCCGGAAGGGGGCGTTTGGAAACACCATATATTTT.

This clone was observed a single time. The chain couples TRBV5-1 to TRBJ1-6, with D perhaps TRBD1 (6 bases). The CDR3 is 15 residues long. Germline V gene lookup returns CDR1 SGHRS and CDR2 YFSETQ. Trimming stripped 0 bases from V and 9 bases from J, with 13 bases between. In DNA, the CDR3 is TGCGCCAGCAGCTTGGCAGTGACAGGAGCTTCACCCCTCCACTTT. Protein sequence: CASSLAVTGASPLHF.

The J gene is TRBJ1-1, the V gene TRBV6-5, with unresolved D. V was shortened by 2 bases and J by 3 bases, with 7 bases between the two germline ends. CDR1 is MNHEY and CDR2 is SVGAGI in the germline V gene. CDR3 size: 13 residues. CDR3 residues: CASSYNPYTEAFF. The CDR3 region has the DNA TGTGCCAGCAGTTACAATCCGTACACTGAAGCTTTCTTT.

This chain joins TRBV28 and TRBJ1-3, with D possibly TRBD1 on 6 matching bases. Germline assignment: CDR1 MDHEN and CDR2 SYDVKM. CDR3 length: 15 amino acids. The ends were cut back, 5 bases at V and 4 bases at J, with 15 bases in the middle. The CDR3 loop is CASSGGTLQGNTIYF. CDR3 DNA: TGTGCCAGCAGTGGTGGGACATTGCAGGGAAACACCATATATTTT.